This TCR beta chain is drawn from a study of beta chain features in type 1 diabetes (dated by TCRdb to 2016 to 2019). With respect to the entire study: Mean age, gender distribution, total cell number and subset yield did not differ between patients and healthy donors. A total of roughly 100,000,000 sorted cells were examined across all samples, and the number of cells per subset was strongly correlated with RNA yield. The study compared the TCRB repertoires of sorted circulating CD4+ T cell subsets in recently diagnosed type 1 diabetes patients with those in matched healthy donors. Whereas all 30 or so donors provided naive and central memory subsets, regulatory and stem cell-like memory subsets were isolated from just 8 patients and about 8 healthy donors.

The study at large found these results: Naive, central memory and regulatory TCRB repertoires appeared more similar among patients than among healthy donors. Because cDNA was sequenced instead of genomic DNA, activated cells with high expression could be over-represented, although the groups did not differ in activation or CD3 levels. At VDJ recombination sites, type 1 diabetes patients had fewer insertions and more deleted nucleotides, which implies abnormalities in thymic rearrangement. Type 1 diabetes patients showed a moderate but significant shortening of TCRB CDR3 length in all four CD4+ subsets. PCR may preferentially amplify shorter templates, but because patient and control samples were amplified and corrected together, any resulting skew would affect both groups equally. Only small numbers of individuals were included in the HLA sub-analyses, which left unresolved whether HLA type had any influence on TCRB rearrangement.

Each donor gave one peripheral blood draw, averaging approximately 0.12 L, which was collected into heparinised tubes. A BD FACSAria II and a panel including CD45RO, CCR7, CD25, CD127, CD95 and CD27 were used to sort naive, central memory, regulatory and stem cell-like memory CD4+ T cells. All sorted populations exceeded 95% purity. PBMCs were isolated right away by Lymphoprep density gradient centrifugation and were stained directly, without culture. To minimize batch effects, samples were stained and sorted in pairs, one healthy donor with one patient per experiment. CDR1 and CDR2 are read off the germline V gene (reference sequence) as GTSNPN and SVGIG. The CDR3 runs 14 residues from the cysteine to the phenylalanine. The retained sequence is limited to the CDR3, 42 bases, with the frame set at the first base. V and J are truncated by 6 bases and 5 bases respectively, leaving an intervening sequence of 19 bases.

The High Capacity cDNA Reverse Transcription Kit was used to reverse transcribe all of the isolated RNA, meaning that expressed TCRB transcripts were what got sequenced. Deep immunoSEQ sequencing was applied to naive, central memory and regulatory T cell samples, giving an average of roughly 3.5 million total reads per sample. Sorted cells were lysed in RLT buffer and RNA was extracted with DNase-treated RNeasy Micro or Mini kits, depending on cell number. Each cell subset was processed on its own to prevent cross-contamination, while patient and healthy donor samples were processed together. Using the immunoSEQ multiplex PCR, TCRB sequences were amplified from cDNA into 87-bp fragments spanning the CDR3 region. Sequencing of the amplicons was performed on the Illumina HiSeq platform. Per the authors' processing: PCR bias was corrected computationally using synthetic template baselines, and reads within Hamming distance 2 were collapsed, with unmergeable singletons discarded. Reads were aligned to IMGT to assign V, D and J genes, CDR3 length, and insertions or deletions at six rearrangement sites. Within each subset, clonotype counts were normalized to sorted cell number, after which true diversity and Gini coefficients were computed with the tcR R package. The overlap coefficient, calculated on TCRB nucleotide sequences, was used to quantify repertoire sharing. Out-of-frame TCRB sequences from naive cells were analyzed as a proxy for the pre-selection repertoire. TCRdb limited this immuneACCESS table to in-frame rearrangements with V and J called. A share of clones is missing; checked studies link under half to unresolved V genes, and the rest is unexplained. D and trimming come from the DNA, and the V and J calls and clone size come from that table. Here the sample has over 650,000 clones; about 14% occur a single time. 0.035% to 0.045% of the sample is in the top ten clones.

This clone was seen more than once but under ten times. There is no known antigen for this receptor. No base quality information exists; no much larger clone differs at one position. The sequencing input was naive CD4+ T cells from blood. Read against the paper, the sample's cell subset or site label means: true naive CD4+ T cells. This TCR came from a man aged 18 to 30 with type 1 diabetes. The chain employs TRBV30 and TRBJ1-1; the D gene is perhaps TRBD1, on 5 matching bases. The CDR3 region: CACGTGSGYTEAFF. The DNA sequence is as follows: TGTGCCTGTGGTACGGGATCAGGGTATACTGAAGCTTTCTTT.